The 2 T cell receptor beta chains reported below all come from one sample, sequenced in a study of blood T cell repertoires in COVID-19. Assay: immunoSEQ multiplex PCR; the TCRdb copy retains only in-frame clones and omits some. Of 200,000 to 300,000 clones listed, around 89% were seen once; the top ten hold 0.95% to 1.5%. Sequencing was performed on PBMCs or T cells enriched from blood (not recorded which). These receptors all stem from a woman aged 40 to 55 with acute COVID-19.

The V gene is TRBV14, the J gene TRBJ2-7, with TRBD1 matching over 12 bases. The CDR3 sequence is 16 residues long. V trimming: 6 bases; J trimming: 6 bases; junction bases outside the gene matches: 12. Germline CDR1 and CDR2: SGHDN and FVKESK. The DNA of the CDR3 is TGTGCCAGCAGTCCTATCCCGGGACAGGGGGCTGTCGAGCAGTACTTC. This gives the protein CASSPIPGQGAVEQYF.

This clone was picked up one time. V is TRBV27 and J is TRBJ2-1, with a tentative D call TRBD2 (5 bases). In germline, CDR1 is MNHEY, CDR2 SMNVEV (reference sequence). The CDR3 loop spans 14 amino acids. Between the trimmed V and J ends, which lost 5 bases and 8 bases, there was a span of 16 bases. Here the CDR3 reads CASSLGARGYEQFF. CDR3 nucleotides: TGTGCCAGCAGTCTGGGTGCGAGAGGGTATGAGCAGTTCTTC.